The 22 T cell receptor beta chains given below trace back to one sample, sequenced in a study of blood T cell repertoires in COVID-19. TCRdb keeps only in-frame clones here, not all; method: immunoSEQ multiplex PCR. Here the sample spans roughly 230,000 clones, 90% being singletons. Sequenced input: peripheral blood. The receptors shown here come from a woman in her fifties or sixties with COVID-19, enrolled during active disease.

The chain carries TRBV7-8 and TRBJ2-2, with a tentative D call TRBD2 (6 bases). The germline V gene encodes CDR1 SGHVS and CDR2 FQNEAQ. This CDR3 spans 14 amino acids. Trimming cost V 8 bases and J 4 bases, with 14 bases left between them. CDR3: CASFWAGRTGELFF. CDR3 nucleotide sequence: TGTGCCAGCTTTTGGGCGGGGCGCACCGGGGAGCTGTTTTTT. Complete variable domain (other parts from reference TRBV7-8 and TRBJ2-2): GAGVSQSPRYKVAKRGQDVALRCDPISGHVSLFWYQQALGQGPEFLTYFQNEAQLDKSGLPSDRFFAERPEGSVSTLKIQRTQQEDSAVYLCASFWAGRTGELFFGEGSRLTVL.

A few counts support this clone. This chain connects TRBV2 to TRBJ1-5; tentative D call: TRBD1 (5 bases). The CDR3 is 14 amino acids. Germline V gene data show CDR1 as SNHLY and CDR2 as FYNNEI. V was clipped by 2 bases and J by 9 bases, with 14 bases between them. The CDR3 loop is CASSEPGGRGPQHF. In DNA form, the CDR3 reads TGTGCCAGCAGTGAACCCGGGGGAAGGGGGCCCCAGCATTTT.

The J gene is TRBJ1-5, the V gene TRBV5-5; 8 bases match TRBD1. Per the germline V gene, CDR1 is SGHKS and CDR2 is YYEKEE (reference sequence). The V gene end was trimmed by 4 bases and the J gene end by 4 bases; junction bases not matched to a gene: 7. The CDR3 spans 15 residues. In DNA, the CDR3 is TGTGCCAGCAGCATACAGGGGGGAGGGAATCAGCCCCAGCATTTT. It specifies CASSIQGGGNQPQHF.

Comment on this clone: At the DNA level, this CDR3 is encoded by other sequences in the same sample as well. The chain recombines TRBV3-1 (or the pseudogene TRBV3-2) with TRBJ2-2; D is unresolved. The CDR3 is made up of 13 amino acids. Trimming took 1 base from V and 5 from J, leaving 5 bases between them. Germline loops: CDR1 LGHDT, CDR2 YNNKEL (reference sequence). CDR3 protein: CASSQVRTGELFF. CDR3 nucleotides: TGTGCCAGCAGCCAAGTTCGGACCGGGGAGCTGTTTTTT.

The chain carries TRBV29-1 and TRBJ1-1; 8 bases map to TRBD1. This CDR3 contains 13 residues. Germline CDR1 SQVTM, CDR2 ANQGSEA. Trimming cost V 4 bases and J 1 base; bases outside gene matches: 2. CDR3 amino acids: CSVGGTGNTEAFF. DNA of the CDR3: TGCAGCGTTGGTGGGACAGGGAACACTGAAGCTTTCTTT.

V is TRBV6-4 and J is TRBJ1-4; 8 bases map to TRBD1. CDR3 size: 14 residues. Germline V gene lookup returns CDR1 MRHNA and CDR2 SNTAGT. With 3 bases clipped from V and 7 bases from J, the junction kept 4 bases outside the gene matches. The chain's CDR3 is CASSEDRGSEKLFF. Here the CDR3 DNA reads TGTGCCAGCAGTGAAGACAGGGGTTCTGAAAAACTGTTTTTT.

The chain is built from TRBV3-1 (or the pseudogene TRBV3-2) and TRBJ1-5; D gene uncertain. CDR1 and CDR2 from the germline V gene are LGHDT and YNNKEL (reference sequence). The V end lost 2 bases, the J end lost 5 bases, and 13 bases lay between the germline ends. The CDR3 spans 15 residues. CDR3 sequence (DNA): TGTGCCAGCAGCCAAACCCCAGGAGGGCATCAGCCCCAGCATTTT. This translates into CASSQTPGGHQPQHF.

The chain couples TRBV7-6 to TRBJ1-2, with unresolved D. The V gene's germline CDR1 is SGHVS and CDR2 FNYEAQ. V was shortened by 1 base and J by 1 base, with 16 bases between the two germline ends. The CDR3 loop spans 17 amino acids. This chain's CDR3 is CASSLVQATRGNYGYTF. The CDR3 DNA sequence: TGTGCCAGCAGCTTAGTGCAAGCTACGCGCGGTAACTATGGCTACACCTTC.

This chain uses TRBV19 with TRBJ1-5; D possibly corresponds to TRBD1 (6 bases). This CDR3 is 15 amino acids long. The germline V and J ends were trimmed by 6 bases and 0 bases, with 12 bases remaining between them. The germline V gene has CDR1 LNHDA and CDR2 SQIVND (reference sequence). This CDR3 is CASSPRGNSNQPQHF. CDR3 DNA: TGTGCCAGTAGCCCCAGGGGAAATAGCAATCAGCCCCAGCATTTT.

The CDR3 loop reads CASSLSGQGYPNEQYF. CDR3 nucleotide sequence: TGTGCCAGCAGCTTATCGGGACAGGGGTACCCAAACGAGCAGTACTTC. The chain combines TRBV7-2 with TRBJ2-7; TRBD1 matches at 10 bases. V gave up 2 bases and J gave up 5 bases; unmatched junction bases: 9. Germline V lookup: CDR1 SGHTA, CDR2 FQGNSA. This CDR3 region has 16 residues.

Of note for this clone: Other DNA sequences in this specimen translate into the identical CDR3. V is TRBV18 and J is TRBJ1-5; TRBD1 aligns across 7 bases. The germline CDR1 and CDR2 sequences are KGHSH and LQKENI. The V gene end was trimmed by 3 bases and the J gene end by 2 bases; junction bases not matched to a gene: 1. The CDR3 extends over 14 amino acids. As DNA, the CDR3 is TGTGCCAGCTCACCCACAGGGGGCAATCAGCCCCAGCATTTT. Translation: CASSPTGGNQPQHF.

The chain couples TRBV9 to TRBJ2-5; D unresolved. This CDR3 is built from 15 residues. In germline, CDR1 is SGDLS, CDR2 YYNGEE. V shed 0 bases and J shed 3 bases, with 12 bases lying between them. The CDR3 is CASSVGLRKEETQYF. CDR3 nucleotide sequence: TGTGCCAGCAGCGTAGGGTTGCGGAAAGAAGAGACCCAGTACTTC.

The genes are TRBV9 and TRBJ1-6; 7 positions agree with TRBD1. This CDR3 is 16 amino acids long. CDR1 SGDLS and CDR2 YYNGEE come from the germline V gene. V lost 3 bases to trimming and J lost 1 base; unmatched junction nucleotides: 4. The CDR3 region is CASSANRGSYNSPLHF. The CDR3 DNA reads TGTGCCAGCAGCGCTAACAGGGGATCCTATAATTCACCCCTCCACTTT.

J is TRBJ1-5 and V is TRBV6-1; no reliable D call. Looked up from germline, CDR1 is MNHNS and CDR2 is SASEGT. The CDR3 length is 16 residues. V was clipped by 0 bases and J by 4 bases, with 13 bases between them. The CDR3 nucleotides are TGTGCCAGCAGTGAAGCGCAGACTAGAAGAAATCAGCCCCAGCATTTT. Translation gives CASSEAQTRRNQPQHF.

The chain employs TRBV6-5 and TRBJ1-1, with TRBD1 identical over 8 bases. Germline V gene data show CDR1 as MNHEY and CDR2 as SVGAGI. V shed 2 bases, J shed 1 base, and the junction held 6 bases outside the gene matches. This CDR3 has 16 residues. CDR3 sequence reads: CASSYRPDRANTEAFF. The DNA of the CDR3 is TGTGCCAGCAGTTACCGACCGGACAGGGCGAACACTGAAGCTTTCTTT.

The gene calls are TRBV5-1 and TRBJ1-1, with 7 bases that match TRBD1. This CDR3 has 15 amino acids. The germline V gene has CDR1 SGHRS and CDR2 YFSETQ. The ends lost 4 bases at V and 3 bases at J; junction bases unmatched: 9. The CDR3 sequence is CASSREGARYTEAFF. CDR3 DNA sequence: TGCGCCAGCAGCAGAGAGGGGGCGCGATACACTGAAGCTTTCTTT.

This clone was observed a handful of times. The chain recombines TRBV6-5 with TRBJ1-5; maybe TRBD1 (5 bases). V lost 8 bases to trimming and J lost 4 bases, with 12 bases between them. This CDR3 has 13 residues. Germline CDR1 is MNHEY and CDR2 is SVGAGI. The CDR3: CASGGTDNQPQHF. The CDR3, as DNA: TGTGCCAGCGGGGGGACGGATAATCAGCCCCAGCATTTT.

The chain is built from TRBV19 and TRBJ2-7; D is possibly TRBD1 (5 bases). The CDR3 contains 15 residues. In germline, CDR1 is LNHDA, CDR2 SQIVND (reference sequence). Between the trimmed V and J ends, which lost 6 bases and 0 bases, there was a span of 15 bases. As DNA, the CDR3 is TGTGCCAGTAGCGCTTTTGGGGCCAACTCCTACGAGCAGTACTTC. Translation: CASSAFGANSYEQYF.

The chain has TRBV30 and TRBJ1-1, with unresolved D. Germline V gives CDR1 GTSNPN, CDR2 SVGIG (reference sequence). The CDR3 is 11 amino acids. V lost 2 bases to trimming and J lost 11 bases, with 12 bases between them. The CDR3 DNA reads TGTGCCTGGAGTTCGAGGGTGGTCGCTTTCTTT. Amino acid sequence: CAWSSRVVAFF.

The chain employs TRBV20-1 and TRBJ2-1, with TRBD2 identical over 10 bases. This CDR3 is 18 amino acids long. Per germline, CDR1 DFQATT and CDR2 SNEGSKA (reference sequence). V shed 3 bases, J shed 3 bases, and the junction held 14 bases outside the gene matches. The CDR3 is CSASKVVSGGLYYNEQFF. The CDR3 coding sequence is TGCAGTGCTAGTAAGGTAGTTAGCGGGGGGCTTTACTACAATGAGCAGTTCTTC.

The chain recombines TRBV13 with TRBJ2-1; 8 bases are a match to TRBD2. V gave up 0 bases and J gave up 7 bases; unmatched junction bases: 14. Per the germline V gene, CDR1 is PRHDT and CDR2 is FYEKMQ (reference sequence). The CDR3 sequence is 18 residues long. The CDR3 coding sequence is TGTGCCAGCAGCTTAGGCCCTACTCGGGGGGGCCTGTTTAATGAGCAGTTCTTC. Translated: CASSLGPTRGGLFNEQFF.

Here the CDR3 DNA reads TGCGCCAGCAGCCAGTCCGGGACAGGGAACACTGAAGCTTTCTTT. Its translation: CASSQSGTGNTEAFF. The rearrangement links TRBV5-1 to TRBJ1-1; 8 bases are a match to TRBD1. The junction had 6 bases not matched to a gene; V was cut back by 4 bases and J by 1 base. From germline, CDR1 is SGHRS and CDR2 YFSETQ. This CDR3 region has 15 residues.